The present T cell receptor (beta chain) was sequenced within a study of T-cell memory formation after mild COVID-19. Per the germline V gene, CDR1 is SGHRS and CDR2 is YFSETQ. This CDR3 contains 13 residues. V lost 2 bases, J lost 5 bases, and 10 bases lay in between. TCRdb itself ran the 5' RACE reads through MiXCR, one entry per CDR3 protein. The sample holds 300,000 to 400,000 distinct CDR3 sequences, around 21% seen once. The receptor comes from an adult woman who had mild COVID-19 (a few samples of this study predate the infection). Cell type and time point are not known. Input material: PBMCs or a T cell subset sorted from them (not recorded which). The V gene is TRBV5-1, the J gene TRBJ2-5; possible D gene TRBD2, 6 bases. The DNA for the CDR3 is TGCGCCAGCAGCTTTACTAGCCGGGAGACCCAGTACTTC. Translated: CASSFTSRETQYF. The full variable domain, in which reference TRBV5-1 and TRBJ2-5 provide the parts outside the CDR3, is KAGVTQTPRYLIKTRGQQVTLSCSPISGHRSVSWYQQTPGQGLQFLFEYFSETQRNKGNFPGRFSGRQFSNSRSEMNVSTLELGDSALYLCASSFTSRETQYFGPGTRLLVL.